This TCR beta chain was identified in a study of beta chain features in type 1 diabetes. Findings and caveats of the study: High TCR expression in some cells could lead to their over-representation in cDNA sequencing.

About this clone itself: Its antigen is as yet unknown.

The investigators reverse transcribed all of the isolated RNA, so they sequenced expressed TCRB transcripts. The table came from immunoSEQ multiplex PCR; TCRdb's copy has only in-frame clones and leaves some out. Seen here are under 400,000 clones, over 9.5% observed once, and the top ten hold less than 0.02%. Every donor had blood drawn once into heparin, roughly 100 mL on average. This CDR3 is 15 amino acids long. The V gene's germline CDR1 is KGHSH and CDR2 LQKENI. With 10 bases clipped from V and 0 bases from J, the junction kept 9 bases outside the gene matches. The chain is built from TRBV18 and TRBJ1-3; 7 bases fit TRBD1. The sequence was collected from a man aged 18 to 29 in good health. Source material: naive CD4+ T cells from blood. The CDR3 protein is CATPGTANSGNTIYF. The CDR3 DNA sequence: TGTGCCACCCCAGGGACAGCTAACTCTGGAAACACCATATATTTT.